This T cell receptor (beta chain) was obtained from a study of blood T cells in healthy people across ages. Whole-study results and caveats: Per million T cells, TCR beta diversity dropped about linearly as age rose. Versus aged donors, long-lived donors had higher diversity and more naive CD4+ cells.

Worth noting for this clonotype: What it binds is not known. One base away lies a much larger clone, so this may be a sequencing read error.

With a J-beta primer mix and a sample-barcoded 5' primer, a second PCR ran about 6 to 11 cycles. Template switching added a 12-random-nucleotide identifier to every cDNA molecule. TCRdb analysed the 5' RACE reads with MiXCR anew, one entry per CDR3 protein. The sample carries about 1.7 million distinct CDR3 sequences, 28% recorded once. The CDR3 contains 15 residues. Trimming at V came to 0 bases and at J to 11 bases, leaving 11 bases not matched to a gene. Germline V lookup: CDR1 SGDLS, CDR2 YYNGEE. This sequence originates from a woman aged 30 to 39 in good health. Sequenced: blood. V gene TRBV9 combines with J gene TRBJ2-5, with 9 bases matching TRBD2. CDR3 bases: TGTGCCAGCAGCGTAGGGAGCGGGAGGCTGACTGAGCAGTACTTC. Translated, it gives CASSVGSGRLTEQYF. Full variable domain (remainder filled in from reference TRBV9 and TRBJ2-5): DSGVTQTPKHLITATGQRVTLRCSPRSGDLSVYWYQQSLDQGLQFLIQYYNGEERAKGNILERFSAQQFPDLHSELNLSSLELGDSALYFCASSVGSGRLTEQYFGPGTRLLVL.